Listed here are 9 T cell receptor beta chains from one sample, sequenced in a study of low-dose radiotherapy and immunotherapy resistance in tumors. First-strand cDNA used TRAV- and TRBV-specific primers, covering alpha and beta chains. With a constant-region primer and a V-primer adapter, TCRs were subjected to 20 to 25 PCR cycles of amplification. TCRdb reanalysed the reads using MiXCR and keeps one entry per CDR3 protein. The table includes around 99,000 distinct CDR3 sequences, 9.4% detected once. Time point of the sample: before trial treatment. Sequenced here: PBMCs, sampled before treatment. These TCRs come from a male donor with prostate cancer.

This clonotype was counted many times. This chain joins TRBV30 and TRBJ1-5; the D is unclear. Germline V gene sequence: CDR1 GTSNPN, CDR2 SVGIG (reference sequence). V lost 0 bases to trimming and J lost 4 bases, with 7 bases between them. The length of the CDR3 is 13 residues. CDR3 nucleotides: TGTGCCTGGAGTGTAGGATATAATCAGCCCCAGCATTTT. It encodes CAWSVGYNQPQHF.

In this sample, this clonotype turned up a few times. The chain links TRBV7-9 to TRBJ2-1, with TRBD2 matching over 9 bases. Germline V gene sequence: CDR1 SEHNR, CDR2 FQNEAQ (reference sequence). Losses at the gene ends were 8 bases for V and 6 bases for J; bases not matched to a gene: 8. The CDR3 sequence is 14 residues long. The CDR3 loop reads CASSASGIGNEQFF. The CDR3 nucleotides read TGTGCCAGCTCGGCTAGCGGGATAGGCAATGAGCAGTTCTTC.

Comments on this clonotype: The DNA is left out, because the CDR3 cannot be placed on it with certainty; the CDR3 is given as TCRdb lists it. This rearrangement joins TRBV18 to TRBJ2-3; TRBD2, the table's D call, lacks a check against the DNA. Termini included, the CDR3 measures 24 amino acids. CDR1 is KGHSH and CDR2 is LQKENI in the germline V gene. The CDR3: CASSQTSVYFCAITDGLGTDTQYF.

This clonotype has ten or more counts. The rearrangement links TRBV7-2 to TRBJ1-5; 7 positions match TRBD1. V was clipped by 1 base and J by 11 bases; unmatched bases: 14. Looked up from germline, CDR1 is SGHTA and CDR2 is FQGNSA. CDR3 size: 16 residues. This chain's CDR3 is CASSLGSGTAGRSQHF. Written as DNA, the CDR3 is TGTGCCAGCAGCTTAGGGTCGGGGACAGCGGGGAGGTCCCAGCATTTT.

This clonotype was detected many times. The chain uses TRBV4-1 and TRBJ1-6; D unresolved. Trimming took 2 bases from V and 10 from J, leaving 15 bases between them. This CDR3 region has 15 residues. Germline CDR1 MGHRA, CDR2 YSYEKL. CDR3 in amino acids: CASSQRLLGASPLHF. The DNA for the CDR3 is TGCGCCAGCAGCCAACGCCTTCTAGGAGCCTCACCCCTCCACTTT.

This clonotype came up many times. This chain uses TRBV9 with TRBJ2-7, with 13 bases aligning to TRBD2. Germline trimming cut 0 bases from V and 6 bases from J; bases unmatched to any gene: 6. The CDR3 spans 16 residues. Germline CDR1 is SGDLS and CDR2 is YYNGEE. CDR3 sequence reads: CASSVGGTSGMSEQYF. In DNA, the CDR3 is TGTGCCAGCAGCGTAGGGGGGACTAGCGGGATGAGCGAGCAGTACTTC. Variable domain in full (rest from reference TRBV9 and TRBJ2-7): DSGVTQTPKHLITATGQRVTLRCSPRSGDLSVYWYQQSLDQGLQFLIQYYNGEERAKGNILERFSAQQFPDLHSELNLSSLELGDSALYFCASSVGGTSGMSEQYFGPGTRLTVT.

The table lists this clonotype with many counts. The chain couples TRBV6-7 to TRBJ1-1, with D possibly being TRBD1 (5 bases). TRBV6-7 falls under the ORF class, with uncertain function. The CDR3 totals 15 residues. Trimming shortened V by 6 bases and J by 2 bases, and 16 bases separated the two germline ends. CDR3 amino acids: CASRPDRAGNTEAFF. In DNA form, the CDR3 reads TGTGCCAGCAGACCCGACAGAGCAGGAAACACTGAAGCTTTCTTT.

This clonotype was seen repeatedly, ten times or more. The gene calls are TRBV5-1 and TRBJ1-2; unclear D gene. The CDR3 has 13 amino acids. The germline V and J ends were trimmed by 1 base and 6 bases, with 10 bases remaining between them. Germline V gene lookup returns CDR1 SGHRS and CDR2 YFSETQ. CDR3 in DNA: TGCGCCAGCAGCTTGAAGGGCCCGGATGGCTACACCTTC. It is translated as CASSLKGPDGYTF.

Many counts were recorded for this clonotype. V gene TRBV12-3 or TRBV12-4 combines with J gene TRBJ2-1; D is undetermined. Trimming took 6 bases from V and 1 from J, leaving 13 bases between them. The CDR3 length is 15 residues. The DNA of the CDR3 is TGTGCCAGCAGGGGTCCGGGTAATTCCTACAATGAGCAGTTCTTC. It yields the protein CASRGPGNSYNEQFF.